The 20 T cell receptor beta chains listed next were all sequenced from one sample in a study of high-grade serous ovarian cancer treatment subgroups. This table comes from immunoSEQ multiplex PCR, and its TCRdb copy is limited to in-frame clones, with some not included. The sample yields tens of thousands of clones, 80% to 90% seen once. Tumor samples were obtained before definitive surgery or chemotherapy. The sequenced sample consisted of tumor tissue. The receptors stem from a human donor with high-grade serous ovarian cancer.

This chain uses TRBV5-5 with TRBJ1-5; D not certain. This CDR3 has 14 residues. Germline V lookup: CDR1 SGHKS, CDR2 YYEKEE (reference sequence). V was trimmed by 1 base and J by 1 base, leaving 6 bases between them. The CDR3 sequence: CASSLKGSNQPQHF. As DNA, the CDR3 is TGTGCCAGCAGCTTGAAAGGGAGCAATCAGCCCCAGCATTTT. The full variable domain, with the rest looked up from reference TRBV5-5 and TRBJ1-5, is DAGVTQSPTHLIKTRGQQVTLRCSPISGHKSVSWYQQVLGQGPQFIFQYYEKEERGRGNFPDRFSARQFPNYSSELNVNALLLGDSALYLCASSLKGSNQPQHFGDGTRLSIL.

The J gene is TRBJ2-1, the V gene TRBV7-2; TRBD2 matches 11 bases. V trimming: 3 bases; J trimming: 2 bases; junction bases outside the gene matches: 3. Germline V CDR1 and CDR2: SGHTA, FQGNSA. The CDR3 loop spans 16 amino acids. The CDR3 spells CASSFTSGGTYNEQFF. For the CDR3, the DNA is TGTGCCAGCAGCTTTACTAGCGGGGGTACCTACAATGAGCAGTTCTTC.

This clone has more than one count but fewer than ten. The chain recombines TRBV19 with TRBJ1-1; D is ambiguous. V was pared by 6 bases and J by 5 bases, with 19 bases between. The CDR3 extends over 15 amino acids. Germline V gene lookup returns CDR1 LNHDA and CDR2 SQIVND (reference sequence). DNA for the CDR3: TGTGCCAGTAGAAATGGGAGGAGGGAAGGGACTGAAGCTTTCTTT. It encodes CASRNGRREGTEAFF.

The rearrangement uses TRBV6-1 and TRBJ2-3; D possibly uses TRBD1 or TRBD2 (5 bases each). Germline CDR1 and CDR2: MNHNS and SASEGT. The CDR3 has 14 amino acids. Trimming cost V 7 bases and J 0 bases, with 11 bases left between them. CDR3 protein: CASTRGQSTDTQYF. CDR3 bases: TGTGCCAGCACGAGGGGTCAGAGCACAGATACGCAGTATTTT.

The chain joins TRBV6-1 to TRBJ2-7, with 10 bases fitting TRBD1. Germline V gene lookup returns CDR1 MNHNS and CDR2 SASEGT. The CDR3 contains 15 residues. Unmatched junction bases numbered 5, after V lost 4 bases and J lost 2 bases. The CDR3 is CASSGQGAFPYEQYF. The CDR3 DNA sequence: TGTGCCAGCAGTGGACAGGGGGCATTCCCCTACGAGCAGTACTTC.

This chain's CDR3 is CASSDGRINEKLFF. The CDR3 DNA follows: TGTGCCAGCAGTGACGGTCGGATTAATGAAAAACTGTTTTTT. The chain links TRBV2 to TRBJ1-4; D unclear. The CDR3 spans 14 residues. Looked up from germline, CDR1 is SNHLY and CDR2 is FYNNEI. The V end lost 3 bases, the J end lost 4 bases, and 9 bases lay between the germline ends.

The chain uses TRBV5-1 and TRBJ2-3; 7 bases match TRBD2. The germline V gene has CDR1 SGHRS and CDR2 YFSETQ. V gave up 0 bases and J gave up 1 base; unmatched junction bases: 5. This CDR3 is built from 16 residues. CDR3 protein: CASSLALAVGTDTQYF. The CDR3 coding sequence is TGCGCCAGCAGCTTGGCTCTAGCGGTGGGCACAGATACGCAGTATTTT.

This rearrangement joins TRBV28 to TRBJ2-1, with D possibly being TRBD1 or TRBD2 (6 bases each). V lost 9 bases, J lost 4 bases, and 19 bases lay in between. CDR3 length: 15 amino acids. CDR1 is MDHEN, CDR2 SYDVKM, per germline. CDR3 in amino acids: CASNHGGPGYNEQFF. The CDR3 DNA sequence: TGTGCCAGTAATCATGGGGGGCCGGGTTACAATGAGCAGTTCTTC.

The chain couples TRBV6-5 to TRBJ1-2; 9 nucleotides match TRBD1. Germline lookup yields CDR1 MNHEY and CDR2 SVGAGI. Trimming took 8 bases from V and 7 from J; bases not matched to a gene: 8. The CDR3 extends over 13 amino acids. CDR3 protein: CASSNTGGFGYTF. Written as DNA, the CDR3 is TGTGCCAGCTCGAATACAGGGGGCTTTGGCTACACCTTC.

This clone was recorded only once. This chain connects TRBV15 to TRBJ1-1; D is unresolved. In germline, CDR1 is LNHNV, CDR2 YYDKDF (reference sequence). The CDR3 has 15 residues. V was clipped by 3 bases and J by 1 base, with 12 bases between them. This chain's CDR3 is CATSRGYSRNTEAFF. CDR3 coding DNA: TGTGCCACCAGCAGGGGGTATTCGCGGAACACTGAAGCTTTCTTT.

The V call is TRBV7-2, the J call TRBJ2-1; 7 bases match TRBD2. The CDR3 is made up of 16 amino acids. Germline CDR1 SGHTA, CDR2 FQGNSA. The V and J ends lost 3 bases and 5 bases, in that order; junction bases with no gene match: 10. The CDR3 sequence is CASSFQAGYTNNEQFF. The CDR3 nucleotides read TGTGCCAGCAGCTTCCAAGCGGGATATACCAACAATGAGCAGTTCTTC.

The CDR3 reads CASSFIDSPLHF. Written as DNA, the CDR3 is TGTGCCAGCAGTTTTATAGATTCACCCCTCCACTTT. This chain uses TRBV27 with TRBJ1-6; D is undetermined. V was cut by 3 bases and J by 8 bases, with 5 bases left in between. Germline assignment: CDR1 MNHEY and CDR2 SMNVEV (reference sequence). This CDR3 is built from 12 residues.

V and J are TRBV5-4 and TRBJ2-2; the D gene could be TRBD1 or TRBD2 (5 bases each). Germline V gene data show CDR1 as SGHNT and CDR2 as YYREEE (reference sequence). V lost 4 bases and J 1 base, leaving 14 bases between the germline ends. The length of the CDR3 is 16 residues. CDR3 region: CASSLIGTLNTGELFF. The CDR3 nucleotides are TGTGCCAGCAGCCTGATCGGGACCTTGAACACCGGGGAGCTGTTTTTT.

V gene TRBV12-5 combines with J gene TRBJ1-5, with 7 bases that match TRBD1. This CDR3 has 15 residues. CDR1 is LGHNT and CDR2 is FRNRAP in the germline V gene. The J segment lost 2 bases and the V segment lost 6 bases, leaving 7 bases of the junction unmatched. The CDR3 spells CASGPGQSGNQPQHF. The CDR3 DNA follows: TGTGCTAGTGGGCCGGGACAGTCTGGCAATCAGCCCCAGCATTTT. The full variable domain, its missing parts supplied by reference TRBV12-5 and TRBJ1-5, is DARVTQTPRHKVTEMGQEVTMRCQPILGHNTVFWYRQTMMQGLELLAYFRNRAPLDDSGMPKDRFSAEMPDATLATLKIQPSEPRDSAVYFCASGPGQSGNQPQHFGDGTRLSIL.

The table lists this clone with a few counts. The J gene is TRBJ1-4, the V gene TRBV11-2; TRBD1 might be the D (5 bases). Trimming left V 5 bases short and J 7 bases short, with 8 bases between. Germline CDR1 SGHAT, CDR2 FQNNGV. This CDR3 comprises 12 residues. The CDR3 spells CASSRDSEKLFF. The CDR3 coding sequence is TGTGCCAGCAGCCGCGACAGTGAAAAACTGTTTTTT.

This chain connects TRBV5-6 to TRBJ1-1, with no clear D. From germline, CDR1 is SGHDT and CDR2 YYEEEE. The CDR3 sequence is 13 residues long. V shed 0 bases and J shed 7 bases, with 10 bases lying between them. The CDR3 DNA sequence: TGTGCCAGCAGCTTGGAGAACAGAATTGAAGCTTTCTTT. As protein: CASSLENRIEAFF.

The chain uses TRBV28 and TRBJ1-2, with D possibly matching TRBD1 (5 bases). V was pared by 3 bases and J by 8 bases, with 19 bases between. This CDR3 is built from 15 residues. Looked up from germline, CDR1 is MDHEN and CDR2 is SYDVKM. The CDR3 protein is CASSFSGTAGKGYTF. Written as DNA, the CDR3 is TGTGCCAGCAGTTTCTCCGGGACGGCGGGGAAGGGCTACACCTTC.

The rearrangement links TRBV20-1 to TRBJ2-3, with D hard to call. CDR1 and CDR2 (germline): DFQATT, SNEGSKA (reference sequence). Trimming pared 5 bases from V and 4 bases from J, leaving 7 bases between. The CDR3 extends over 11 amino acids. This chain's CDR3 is CSAYLADTQYF. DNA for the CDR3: TGCAGTGCTTATTTGGCAGATACGCAGTATTTT.

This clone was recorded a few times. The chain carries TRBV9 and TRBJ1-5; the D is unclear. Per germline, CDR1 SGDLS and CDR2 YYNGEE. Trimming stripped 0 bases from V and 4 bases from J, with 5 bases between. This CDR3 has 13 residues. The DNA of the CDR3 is TGTGCCAGCAGCGTAGACCTTAATCAGCCCCAGCATTTT. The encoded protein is CASSVDLNQPQHF.

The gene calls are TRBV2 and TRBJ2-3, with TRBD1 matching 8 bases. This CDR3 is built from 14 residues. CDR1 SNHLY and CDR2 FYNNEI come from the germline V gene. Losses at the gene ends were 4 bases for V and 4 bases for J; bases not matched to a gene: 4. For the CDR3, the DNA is TGTGCCAGCAGTGGACAGGGGCGGGCAGATACGCAGTATTTT. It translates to CASSGQGRADTQYF. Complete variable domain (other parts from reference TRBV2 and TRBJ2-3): EPEVTQTPSHQVTQMGQEVILRCVPISNHLYFYWYRQILGQKVEFLVSFYNNEISEKSEIFDDQFSVERPDGSNFTLKIRSTKLEDSAMYFCASSGQGRADTQYFGPGTRLTVL.